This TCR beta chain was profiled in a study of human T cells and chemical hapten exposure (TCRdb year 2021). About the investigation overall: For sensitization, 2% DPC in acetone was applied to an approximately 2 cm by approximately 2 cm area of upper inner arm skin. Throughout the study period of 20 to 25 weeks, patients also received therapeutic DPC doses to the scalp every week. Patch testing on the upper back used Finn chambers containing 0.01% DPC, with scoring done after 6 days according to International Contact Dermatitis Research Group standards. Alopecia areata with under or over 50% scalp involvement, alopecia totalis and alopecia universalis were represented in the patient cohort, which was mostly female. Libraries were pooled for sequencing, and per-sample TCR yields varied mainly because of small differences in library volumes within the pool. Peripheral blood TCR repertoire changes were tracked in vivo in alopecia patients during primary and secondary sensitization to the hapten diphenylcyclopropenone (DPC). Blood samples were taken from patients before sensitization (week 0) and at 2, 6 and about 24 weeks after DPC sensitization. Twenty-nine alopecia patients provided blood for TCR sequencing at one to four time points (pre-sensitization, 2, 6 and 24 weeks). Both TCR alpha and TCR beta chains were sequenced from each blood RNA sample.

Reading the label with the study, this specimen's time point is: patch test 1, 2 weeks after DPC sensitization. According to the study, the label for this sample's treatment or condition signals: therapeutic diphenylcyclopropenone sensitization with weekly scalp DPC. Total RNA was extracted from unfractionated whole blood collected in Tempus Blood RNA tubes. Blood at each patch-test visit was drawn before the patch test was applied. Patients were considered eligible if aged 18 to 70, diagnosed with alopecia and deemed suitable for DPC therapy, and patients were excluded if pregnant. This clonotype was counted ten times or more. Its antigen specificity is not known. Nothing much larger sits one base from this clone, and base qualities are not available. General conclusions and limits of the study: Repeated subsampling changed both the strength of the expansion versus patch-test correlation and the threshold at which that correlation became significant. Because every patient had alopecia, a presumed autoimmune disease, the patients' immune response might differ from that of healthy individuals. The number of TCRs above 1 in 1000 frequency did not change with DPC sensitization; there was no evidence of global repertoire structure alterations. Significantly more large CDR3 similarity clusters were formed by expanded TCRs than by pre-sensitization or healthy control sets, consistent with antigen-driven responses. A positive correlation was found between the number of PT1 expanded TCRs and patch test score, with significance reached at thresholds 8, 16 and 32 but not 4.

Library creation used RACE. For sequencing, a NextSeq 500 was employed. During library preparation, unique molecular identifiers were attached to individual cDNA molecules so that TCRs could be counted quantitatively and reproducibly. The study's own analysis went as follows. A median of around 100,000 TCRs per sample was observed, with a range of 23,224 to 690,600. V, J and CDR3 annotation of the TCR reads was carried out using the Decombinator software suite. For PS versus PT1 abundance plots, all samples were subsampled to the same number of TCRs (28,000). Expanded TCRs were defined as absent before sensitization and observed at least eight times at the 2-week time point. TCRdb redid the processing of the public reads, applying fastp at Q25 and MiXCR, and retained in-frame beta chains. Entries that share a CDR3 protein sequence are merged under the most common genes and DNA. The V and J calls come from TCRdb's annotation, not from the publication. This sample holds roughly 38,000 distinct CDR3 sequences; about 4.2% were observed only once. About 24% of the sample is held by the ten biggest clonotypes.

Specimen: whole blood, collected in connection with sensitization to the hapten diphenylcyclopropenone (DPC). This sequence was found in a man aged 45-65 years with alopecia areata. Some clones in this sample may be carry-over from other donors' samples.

The nucleotide sequence reads TGTGCCAGCAGCTTCGACCCTCCGGGGCGTCGCGAGCAGTACTTC. Its translation is CASSFDPPGRREQYF. The rearrangement combines TRBV7-2 with TRBJ2-7; the D gene is perhaps TRBD1 or TRBD2, each of them matching over 5 bases. V loses 3 bases of germline sequence and J loses 6 bases, and the interval between the two ends is 18 bases. The CDR3 runs 15 amino acids, cysteine and phenylalanine included. CDR3 DNA is the only sequence kept; it has 45 bases, read in frame from the first base. From a lookup of the germline V gene, CDR1 and CDR2 are SGHTA and FQGNSA.